This TCR beta chain was found in a study of blood T cell repertoires in COVID-19. Background on the study: PBMCs, B-cell-depleted T cells, or T cells were the source of the cDNA or gDNA that made up the material.

Germline CDR1 is SGHRS and CDR2 is YFSETQ. This CDR3 contains 15 residues. Between the trimmed V and J ends, which lost 0 bases and 2 bases, there was a span of 11 bases. The authors' processing: Amplified reference gene primers provided the basis for estimating nucleated cell counts. The table came from immunoSEQ multiplex PCR; TCRdb's copy has only in-frame clones and leaves some out. V and J calls and clone size are copied from that table; D and trimming were computed from the DNA. The table includes tens of thousands of clones, roughly 84% detected once. The Seattle patients joined while their infection was active and were tracked longitudinally afterward.

Sequencing was performed on peripheral blood. The chain uses TRBV5-1 and TRBJ2-5; D is possibly TRBD2 (6 bases). This clonotype was sampled from a man in his fifties or sixties with COVID-19, enrolled during active disease. CDR3 sequence reads: CASSLAGDPQETQYF. The CDR3 DNA sequence: TGCGCCAGCAGCTTGGCGGGGGACCCTCAAGAGACCCAGTACTTC.